The clone carrying this T cell receptor beta chain has at least ten counts. This beta chain appears as a stray read in a library generated for alpha chains; its size is not informative. TCRdb itself ran the 5' RACE reads through MiXCR, one entry per CDR3 protein. The sample yields around 14,000 distinct CDR3 sequences, around 3.3% seen once. The germline V gene encodes CDR1 SQVTM and CDR2 ANQGSEA. V was pared by 5 bases and J by 1 base, with 11 bases between. The CDR3 consists of 14 residues. Time point given: sample taken at primary tumor resection. Without sorting, whole RNA was sequenced from tumor, nontumor lung or frozen PBMC. This sample was included in a study of spatial heterogeneity in lung cancer. Background on the study: Combinations of a unique TCR and a UMI were tallied in raw reads, and on average each appeared more than ten times.

Sequencing used normal lung tissue next to the tumor, obtained at surgery. This TCR was recovered from a male donor with early-stage non-small cell lung cancer. The J gene is TRBJ2-2, the V gene TRBV29-1; D may be TRBD1 (6 bases). Here the CDR3 reads CSVQDSRNTGELFF. The CDR3 region has the DNA TGCAGCGTTCAGGACAGCCGGAACACCGGGGAGCTGTTTTTT.